Presented here are 26 T cell receptor beta chains from one specimen sequenced in a study of Tregs in tolerant kidney transplant recipients. Sequenced by immunoSEQ multiplex PCR; TCRdb stores in-frame clones only, minus some. The sample consists of tens of thousands of clones, 75% to 95% of them appearing once. The specimen was Tregs from blood, collected before the transplant. These receptors came from a human donor who received a combined kidney and bone marrow transplant.

This clone was observed once. The chain carries TRBV30 and TRBJ2-7; D may be TRBD2 (5 bases). The CDR3 covers 14 residues. CDR1 is GTSNPN, CDR2 SVGIG, per germline (reference sequence). V dropped 5 bases and J dropped 3 bases, with 17 bases sitting between them. The CDR3 loop is CAWSRRGQVYEQYF. The CDR3, as DNA: TGTGCCTGGTCCAGAAGAGGGCAAGTCTACGAGCAGTACTTC.

V is TRBV5-1 and J is TRBJ2-3; D is perhaps TRBD2 (5 bases). The germline V gene encodes CDR1 SGHRS and CDR2 YFSETQ. V shed 4 bases and J shed 2 bases, with 11 bases lying between them. This CDR3 contains 14 residues. CDR3 bases: TGCGCCAGCAGCCGGGATCTCTACACAGATACGCAGTATTTT. It is translated as CASSRDLYTDTQYF.

J is TRBJ2-1 and V is TRBV9, with 9 bases lining up with TRBD2. CDR1 SGDLS and CDR2 YYNGEE come from the germline V gene. The V segment lost 3 bases and the J segment 4 bases; nucleotides outside the gene matches: 8. This CDR3 spans 16 amino acids. The CDR3 DNA reads TGTGCCAGCAGCGGTAGGGGGCGGGAGGGTTACAATGAGCAGTTCTTC. It yields the protein CASSGRGREGYNEQFF.

V is TRBV7-3 and J is TRBJ2-3, with 8 positions matching TRBD2. V lost 5 bases, J lost 3 bases, and 7 bases stayed unmatched. CDR3 length: 15 amino acids. In germline, CDR1 is SGHTA, CDR2 FQGTGA. The CDR3 DNA is TGTGCCAGCAGCCCCAGCGGGAGTGGAACAGATACGCAGTATTTT. This codes for CASSPSGSGTDTQYF.

V and J are TRBV28 and TRBJ2-7; 11 nucleotides line up with TRBD2. The length of the CDR3 is 16 residues. Per the germline V gene, CDR1 is MDHEN and CDR2 is SYDVKM. J was trimmed by 8 bases and V by 2 bases; bases with no gene match: 11. This CDR3 reads CASSLAPLAGALKQYF. DNA for the CDR3: TGTGCCAGCAGTTTAGCCCCACTAGCGGGAGCGCTAAAGCAGTACTTC.

The chain joins TRBV30 to TRBJ1-4; the match to TRBD1 covers 9 bases. Per the germline V gene, CDR1 is GTSNPN and CDR2 is SVGIG (reference sequence). V was clipped by 6 bases and J by 11 bases; unmatched bases: 7. The CDR3 sequence is 12 residues long. CDR3 sequence (DNA): TGTGCCTGCTCAAATGGGACAGGGAAACTGTTTTTT. This gives the protein CACSNGTGKLFF.

The V and J genes are TRBV19 and TRBJ1-1; no clear D gene. V lost 4 bases and J lost 0, with 15 bases in between. The CDR3 length is 16 residues. In germline, CDR1 is LNHDA, CDR2 SQIVND (reference sequence). This CDR3 is CASSKRSVGMNTEAFF. The CDR3 DNA reads TGTGCCAGTAGTAAACGCAGTGTGGGGATGAACACTGAAGCTTTCTTT. The variable domain in full, completed from reference TRBV19 and TRBJ1-1, reads DGGITQSPKYLFRKEGQNVTLSCEQNLNHDAMYWYRQDPGQGLRLIYYSQIVNDFQKGDIAEGYSVSREKKESFPLTVTSAQKNPTAFYLCASSKRSVGMNTEAFFGQGTRLTVV.

Comments on this clone: The junction and the germline gene differ at one end; a read error may be behind it. The rearrangement joins TRBV11-2 to TRBJ2-7; no clear D gene. From germline, CDR1 is SGHAT and CDR2 FQNNGV. The CDR3 has 13 residues. The CDR3 loop reads CASSLDSFYEQYF. Here the CDR3 DNA reads TGTGCCAGCAGTTTAGATTCCTTCTACGAGCAGTACTTC.

The chain combines TRBV28 with TRBJ1-2; 10 bases align to TRBD1. The V segment lost 2 bases and the J segment 0 bases; nucleotides outside the gene matches: 0. Germline CDR1 is MDHEN and CDR2 is SYDVKM. The CDR3 extends over 15 amino acids. The CDR3 nucleotides read TGTGCCAGCAGTTTAGGGACAGGGGCTAACTATGGCTACACCTTC. Translating it yields CASSLGTGANYGYTF.

The V call is TRBV11-3, the J call TRBJ2-2; 10 nucleotides agree with TRBD1. V lost 5 bases, J lost 2 bases, and 2 bases stayed unmatched. From germline, CDR1 is SGHNT and CDR2 YENEEA. CDR3 size: 15 residues. DNA of the CDR3: TGTGCCAGCAGCCGGGACAGGGGAAACACCGGGGAGCTGTTTTTT. It encodes CASSRDRGNTGELFF.

In nucleotides, the CDR3 is TGTGCCAGCAGCTCCCGGACTAGCGGGATCCCCTACGAGCAGTACTTC. Protein: CASSSRTSGIPYEQYF. The chain couples TRBV5-4 to TRBJ2-7, with 12 bases lining up with TRBD2. CDR3 length: 16 amino acids. Germline CDR1 reads SGHNT; CDR2 reads YYREEE (reference sequence). The V segment lost 3 bases and the J segment 2 bases; nucleotides outside the gene matches: 6.

This chain joins TRBV7-3 and TRBJ2-5, with 10 positions matching TRBD1. From germline, CDR1 is SGHTA and CDR2 FQGTGA. Losses at the gene ends were 3 bases for V and 7 bases for J; bases not matched to a gene: 2. The CDR3 is 13 residues long. The CDR3 DNA reads TGTGCCAGCAGCTTCGGACAGGGGGGGACCCAGTACTTC. The encoded protein is CASSFGQGGTQYF.

As to this clone: Its ends do not fully match the called genes, so a read error is possible. The CDR3 protein is CASSQEVPGRRIF. The CDR3 DNA reads TGCGCCAGCAGCCAAGAGGTCCCGGGGAGGAGGATCTTC. The rearrangement uses TRBV4-1 and TRBJ1-2; D remains ambiguous. From germline, CDR1 is MGHRA and CDR2 YSYEKL. The CDR3 length is 13 residues.

The rearrangement uses TRBV27 and TRBJ1-4, with D maybe TRBD1 (6 bases). Looked up from germline, CDR1 is MNHEY and CDR2 is SMNVEV (reference sequence). V dropped 7 bases and J dropped 3 bases, with 15 bases sitting between them. CDR3 length equals 15 residues. For the CDR3, the DNA is TGTGCCAGCAAGATGGGGGGGCCGTCTAATGAAAAACTGTTTTTT. This codes for CASKMGGPSNEKLFF. The variable domain in full, completed from reference TRBV27 and TRBJ1-4, reads EAQVTQNPRYLITVTGKKLTVTCSQNMNHEYMSWYRQDPGLGLRQIYYSMNVEVTDKGDVPEGYKVSRKEKRNFPLILESPSPNQTSLYFCASKMGGPSNEKLFFGSGTQLSVL.

V is TRBV7-2 and J is TRBJ1-1; D remains unclear. Between the trimmed V and J ends, which lost 3 bases and 0 bases, there was a span of 5 bases. From germline, CDR1 is SGHTA and CDR2 FQGNSA. The CDR3 is made up of 13 amino acids. DNA for the CDR3: TGTGCCAGCAGCTTTCGGATGAACACTGAAGCTTTCTTT. This translates into CASSFRMNTEAFF.

The rearrangement joins TRBV28 to TRBJ2-3; D possibly uses TRBD1 or TRBD2 (6 bases each). Germline V gene lookup returns CDR1 MDHEN and CDR2 SYDVKM. The V end was cut by 4 bases, the J end by 4 bases, with 12 bases between. This CDR3 spans 14 amino acids. The DNA of the CDR3 is TGTGCCAGCAGTTCAAGGGGGGAGTCAGATACGCAGTATTTT. This codes for CASSSRGESDTQYF.

This clone has just a few counts. This sequence joins TRBV5-1 and TRBJ1-2; TRBD1 aligns across 8 bases. CDR1 is SGHRS, CDR2 YFSETQ, per germline. The CDR3 is 15 amino acids. V was pared by 0 bases and J by 3 bases, with 4 bases of the junction left unmatched. As DNA, the CDR3 is TGCGCCAGCAGCTTGGCCGCAGGGGGCGACTATGGCTACACCTTC. Translating it yields CASSLAAGGDYGYTF.

V gene TRBV7-3 combines with J gene TRBJ2-7; D possibly corresponds to TRBD1 (6 bases). The V end lost 5 bases, the J end lost 2 bases, and 16 bases lay between the germline ends. The CDR3 runs 15 residues. Germline values: CDR1 SGHTA, CDR2 FQGTGA. CDR3 residues: CASSPQPQGTYEQYF. The CDR3 coding sequence is TGTGCCAGCAGCCCCCAGCCACAGGGCACCTACGAGCAGTACTTC.

V usage is TRBV7-6 and J usage is TRBJ2-7, with D maybe TRBD1 (6 bases). Trimming took off 5 bases at V and 3 bases at J, with 14 bases between the two ends. The CDR3 length is 14 residues. CDR1 and CDR2 from the germline V gene are SGHVS and FNYEAQ. In nucleotides, the CDR3 is TGTGCCAGCAGCCCTACAGGGACGCTCTACGAGCAGTACTTC. Its protein is CASSPTGTLYEQYF.

Here the CDR3 DNA reads TGTGCCAGCAGTGGATCCGGGACACACTACGAGCAGTACTTC. Translated: CASSGSGTHYEQYF. The rearrangement uses TRBV6-1 and TRBJ2-7; tentatively, D is TRBD1 (6 bases). Germline V gives CDR1 MNHNS, CDR2 SASEGT. This CDR3 comprises 14 residues. The ends were cut back, 4 bases at V and 3 bases at J, with 13 bases in the middle.

This clone was seen once. The V gene is TRBV19, the J gene TRBJ2-7; D is undetermined. Per the germline V gene, CDR1 is LNHDA and CDR2 is SQIVND (reference sequence). V dropped 5 bases and J dropped 6 bases, with 14 bases sitting between them. The CDR3 has 13 amino acids. The chain's CDR3 is CASSPTVAGEQYF. The DNA of the CDR3 is TGTGCCAGTAGTCCCACCGTAGCTGGCGAGCAGTACTTC.

The J gene is TRBJ2-2, the V gene TRBV11-2, with 10 bases aligning to TRBD1. V was pared by 5 bases and J by 3 bases, with 3 bases of the junction left unmatched. Germline values: CDR1 SGHAT, CDR2 FQNNGV. The length of the CDR3 is 15 residues. The chain's CDR3 is CASSKGTGDTGELFF. CDR3 coding DNA: TGTGCCAGCAGCAAGGGGACAGGGGACACCGGGGAGCTGTTTTTT.

With regard to this clone: One junction end does not reproduce the germline sequence, and a read error may be involved. At the DNA level, this CDR3 is encoded by other sequences in the same sample as well. The chain has TRBV4-1 and TRBJ2-2; 15 nucleotides align to TRBD2. The CDR3 totals 19 residues. Germline CDR1 MGHRA, CDR2 YSYEKL. The CDR3, as DNA: TGCGCCAGCAGCCGGGGACTAGCGGGAGGTCAGGGGCAGACCGGGGAACTGTTTTTT. Its translation: CASSRGLAGGQGQTGELFF.

The chain uses TRBV7-2 and TRBJ2-1, with D possibly TRBD2 on 6 matching bases. The V end was cut by 2 bases, the J end by 8 bases, with 13 bases between. The CDR3 length is 14 residues. CDR1 is SGHTA, CDR2 FQGNSA, per germline. CDR3 sequence (DNA): TGTGCCAGCAGCTTAACCCCACTAGCAGATGAGCAGTTCTTC. Protein product: CASSLTPLADEQFF.

This clone was detected a few times. This chain links TRBV11-2 with TRBJ1-3; the D is unclear. The germline V gene has CDR1 SGHAT and CDR2 FQNNGV. This CDR3 is built from 12 residues. V was pared by 5 bases and J by 3 bases, with 5 bases between. The DNA for the CDR3 is TGTGCCAGCAGCATCAATGGAAACACCATATATTTT. It specifies CASSINGNTIYF.

A single count supports this clone. The chain is built from TRBV7-2 and TRBJ2-2; 7 bases match TRBD2. Germline trimming cut 0 bases from V and 4 bases from J; bases unmatched to any gene: 5. The CDR3 length is 16 residues. CDR1 and CDR2 from the germline V gene are SGHTA and FQGNSA. The CDR3 is CASSLAGGPGTGELFF. CDR3 DNA: TGTGCCAGCAGCTTAGCGGGAGGGCCGGGCACCGGGGAGCTGTTTTTT.